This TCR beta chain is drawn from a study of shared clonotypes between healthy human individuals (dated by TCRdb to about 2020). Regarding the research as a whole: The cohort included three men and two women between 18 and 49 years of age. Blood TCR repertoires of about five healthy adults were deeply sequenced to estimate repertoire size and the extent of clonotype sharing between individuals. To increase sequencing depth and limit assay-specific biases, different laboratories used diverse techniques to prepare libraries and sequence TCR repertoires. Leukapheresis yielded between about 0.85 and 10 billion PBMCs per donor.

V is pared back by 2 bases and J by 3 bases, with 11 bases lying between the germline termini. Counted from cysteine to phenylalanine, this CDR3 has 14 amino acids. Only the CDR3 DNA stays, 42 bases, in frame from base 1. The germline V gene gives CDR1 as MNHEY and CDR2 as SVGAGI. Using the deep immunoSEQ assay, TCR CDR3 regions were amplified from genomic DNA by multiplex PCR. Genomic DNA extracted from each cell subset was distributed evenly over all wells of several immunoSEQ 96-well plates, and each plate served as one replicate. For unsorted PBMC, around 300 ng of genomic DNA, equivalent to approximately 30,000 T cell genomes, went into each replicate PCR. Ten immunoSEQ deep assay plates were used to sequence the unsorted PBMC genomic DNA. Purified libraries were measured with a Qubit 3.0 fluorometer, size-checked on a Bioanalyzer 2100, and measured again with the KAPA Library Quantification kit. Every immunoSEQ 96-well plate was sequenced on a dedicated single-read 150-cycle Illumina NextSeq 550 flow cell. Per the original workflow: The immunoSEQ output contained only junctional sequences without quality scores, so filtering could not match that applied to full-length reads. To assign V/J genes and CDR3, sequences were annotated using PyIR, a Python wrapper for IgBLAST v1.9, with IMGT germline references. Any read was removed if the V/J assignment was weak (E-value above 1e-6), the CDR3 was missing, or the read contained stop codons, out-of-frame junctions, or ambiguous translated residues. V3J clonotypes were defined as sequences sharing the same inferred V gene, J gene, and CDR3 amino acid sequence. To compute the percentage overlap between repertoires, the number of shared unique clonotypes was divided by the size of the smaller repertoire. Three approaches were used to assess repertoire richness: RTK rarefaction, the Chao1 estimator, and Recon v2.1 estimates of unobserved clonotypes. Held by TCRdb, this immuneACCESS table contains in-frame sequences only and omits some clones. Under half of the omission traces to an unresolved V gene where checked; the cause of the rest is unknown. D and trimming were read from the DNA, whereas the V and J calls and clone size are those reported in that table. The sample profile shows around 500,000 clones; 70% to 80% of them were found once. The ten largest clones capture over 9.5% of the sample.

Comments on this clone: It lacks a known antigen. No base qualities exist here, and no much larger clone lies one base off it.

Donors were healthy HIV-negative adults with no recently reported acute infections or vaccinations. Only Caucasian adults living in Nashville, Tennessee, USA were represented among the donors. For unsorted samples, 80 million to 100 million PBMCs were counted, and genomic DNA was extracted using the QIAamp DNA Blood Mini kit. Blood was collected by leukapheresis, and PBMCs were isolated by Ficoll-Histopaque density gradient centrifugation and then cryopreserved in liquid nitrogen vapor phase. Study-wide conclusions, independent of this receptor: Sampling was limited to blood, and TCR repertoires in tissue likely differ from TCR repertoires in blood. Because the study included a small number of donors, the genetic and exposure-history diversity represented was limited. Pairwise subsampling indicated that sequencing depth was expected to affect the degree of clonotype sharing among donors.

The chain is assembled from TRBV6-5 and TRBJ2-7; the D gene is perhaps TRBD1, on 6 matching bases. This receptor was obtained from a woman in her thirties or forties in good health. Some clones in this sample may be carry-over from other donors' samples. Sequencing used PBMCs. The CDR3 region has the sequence CASSYAGTSYEQYF. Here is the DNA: TGTGCCAGCAGTTACGCCGGGACAAGCTACGAGCAGTACTTC.